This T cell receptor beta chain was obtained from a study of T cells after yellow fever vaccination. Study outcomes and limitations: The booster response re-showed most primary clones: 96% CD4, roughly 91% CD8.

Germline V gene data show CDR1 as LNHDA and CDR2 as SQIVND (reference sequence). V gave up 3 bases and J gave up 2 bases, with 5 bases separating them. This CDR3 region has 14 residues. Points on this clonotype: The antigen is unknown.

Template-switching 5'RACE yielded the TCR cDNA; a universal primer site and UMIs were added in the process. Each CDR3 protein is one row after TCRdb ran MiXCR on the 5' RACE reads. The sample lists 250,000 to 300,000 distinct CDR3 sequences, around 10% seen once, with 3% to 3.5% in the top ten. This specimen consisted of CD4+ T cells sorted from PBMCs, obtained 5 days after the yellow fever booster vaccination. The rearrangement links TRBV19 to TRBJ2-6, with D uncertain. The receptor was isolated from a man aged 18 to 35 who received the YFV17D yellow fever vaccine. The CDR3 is CASSIFPGANVLTF. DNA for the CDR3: TGTGCCAGTAGTATTTTTCCTGGGGCCAACGTCCTGACTTTC. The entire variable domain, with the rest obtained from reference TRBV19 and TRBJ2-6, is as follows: DGGITQSPKYLFRKEGQNVTLSCEQNLNHDAMYWYRQDPGQGLRLIYYSQIVNDFQKGDIAEGYSVSREKKESFPLTVTSAQKNPTAFYLCASSIFPGANVLTFGAGSRLTVL.